The present entry profiles one TCR beta chain with its context. Its antigen is as yet unknown. This sample was taken from a study of Graves' ophthalmopathy and Graves' hyperthyroidism. Overall study results and limits: Blood also carried most expanded thyroid clonotypes exceeding 0.001 frequency. Forecasting of ophthalmopathy progression by the model achieved around 71% sensitivity and less than 80% specificity.

Scientists amplified the TCR beta CDR3 regions from RNA transcripts. First-round RT-PCR with HTBI primers preceded a second-round multiplex PCR. Each CDR3 protein gets one entry after TCRdb re-called the multiplex PCR reads with MiXCR. The profile shows around 1.1 million distinct CDR3 sequences, about two fifths of them singletons. CDR1 and CDR2 from the germline V gene are SEHNR and FQNEAQ (reference sequence). The CDR3 spans 13 residues. V was trimmed by 3 bases and J by 8 bases, leaving 13 bases between them. The sequenced material came from peripheral blood or thyroid tissue (not recorded which). This rearrangement joins TRBV7-9 to TRBJ1-1, with D perhaps matching TRBD1 (5 bases). The clonotype comes from an adult man with Graves' hyperthyroidism. The CDR3 is CASSLGGKPEAFF. Here the CDR3 DNA reads TGTGCCAGCAGCTTGGGGGGGAAGCCCGAAGCTTTCTTT. Full variable domain (missing parts from reference TRBV7-9 and TRBJ1-1): DTGVSQNPRHKITKRGQNVTFRCDPISEHNRLYWYRQTLGQGPEFLTYFQNEAQLEKSRLLSDRFSAERPKGSFSTLEIQRTEQGDSAMYLCASSLGGKPEAFFGQGTRLTVV.